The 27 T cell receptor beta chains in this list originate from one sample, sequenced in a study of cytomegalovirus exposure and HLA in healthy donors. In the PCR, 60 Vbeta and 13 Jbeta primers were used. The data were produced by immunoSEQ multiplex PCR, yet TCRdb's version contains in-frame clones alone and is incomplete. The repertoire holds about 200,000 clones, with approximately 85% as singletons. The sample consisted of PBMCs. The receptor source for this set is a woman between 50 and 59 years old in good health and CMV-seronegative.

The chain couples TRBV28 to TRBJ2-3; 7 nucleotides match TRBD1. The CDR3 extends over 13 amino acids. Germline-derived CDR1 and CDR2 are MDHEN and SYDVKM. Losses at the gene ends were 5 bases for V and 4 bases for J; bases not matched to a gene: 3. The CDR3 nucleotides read TGTGCCAGCAGTATCCAGGGGGCAGATACGCAGTATTTT. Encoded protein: CASSIQGADTQYF.

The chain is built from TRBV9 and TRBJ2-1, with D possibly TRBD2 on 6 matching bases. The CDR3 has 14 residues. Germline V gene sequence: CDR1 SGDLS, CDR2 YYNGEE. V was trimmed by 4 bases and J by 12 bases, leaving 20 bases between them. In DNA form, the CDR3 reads TGTGCCAGCAGCCCCTCAGGGACTGCCCCTGGGCAGTTCTTC. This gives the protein CASSPSGTAPGQFF.

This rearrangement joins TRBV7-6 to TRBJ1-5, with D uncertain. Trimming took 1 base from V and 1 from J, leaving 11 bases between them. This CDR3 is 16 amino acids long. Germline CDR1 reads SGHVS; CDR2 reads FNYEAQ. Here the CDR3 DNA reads TGTGCCAGCAGCTTAGAGTCGGGGTTCAGCAATCAGCCCCAGCATTTT. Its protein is CASSLESGFSNQPQHF.

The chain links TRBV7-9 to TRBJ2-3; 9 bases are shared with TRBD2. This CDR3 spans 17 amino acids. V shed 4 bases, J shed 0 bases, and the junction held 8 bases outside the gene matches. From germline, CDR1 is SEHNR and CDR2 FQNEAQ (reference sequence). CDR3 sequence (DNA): TGTGCCAGCAGCTCTCGCCTAGCGGGGCTAAGCACAGATACGCAGTATTTT. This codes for CASSSRLAGLSTDTQYF.

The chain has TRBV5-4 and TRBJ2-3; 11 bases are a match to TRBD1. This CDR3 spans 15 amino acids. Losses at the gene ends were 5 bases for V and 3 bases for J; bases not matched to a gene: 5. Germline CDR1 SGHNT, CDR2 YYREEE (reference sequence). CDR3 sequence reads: CASSFGQGATDTQYF. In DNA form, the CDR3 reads TGTGCCAGCAGTTTCGGACAGGGGGCAACAGATACGCAGTATTTT.

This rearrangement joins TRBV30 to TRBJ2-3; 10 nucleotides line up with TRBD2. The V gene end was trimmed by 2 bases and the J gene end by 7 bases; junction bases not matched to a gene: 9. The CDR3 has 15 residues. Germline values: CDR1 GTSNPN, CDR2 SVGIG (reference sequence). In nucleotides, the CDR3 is TGTGCCTGGAGTAAACCTAGCGGGAGTGCGTATACGCAGTATTTT. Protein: CAWSKPSGSAYTQYF.

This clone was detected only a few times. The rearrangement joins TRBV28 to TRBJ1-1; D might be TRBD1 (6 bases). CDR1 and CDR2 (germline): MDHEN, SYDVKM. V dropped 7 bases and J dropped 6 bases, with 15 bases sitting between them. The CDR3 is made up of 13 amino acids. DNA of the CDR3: TGTGCCAGCAACCCGGGGGGGGGCCCTGAAGCTTTCTTT. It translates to CASNPGGGPEAFF.

The CDR3 loop is CASSSLDRTGYTF. The CDR3 DNA sequence: TGTGCCAGCAGTTCCCTCGACAGGACTGGCTACACCTTC. The gene calls are TRBV28 and TRBJ1-2, with D perhaps matching TRBD1 (6 bases). The ends were cut back, 4 bases at V and 7 bases at J, with 13 bases in the middle. The CDR3 has 13 amino acids. The germline V gene encodes CDR1 MDHEN and CDR2 SYDVKM.

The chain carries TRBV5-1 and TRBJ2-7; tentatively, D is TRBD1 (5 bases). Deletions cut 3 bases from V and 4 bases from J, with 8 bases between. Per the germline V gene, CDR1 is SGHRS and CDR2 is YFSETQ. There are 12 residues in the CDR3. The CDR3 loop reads CASSSRQYEQYF. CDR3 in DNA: TGCGCCAGCAGCTCTAGACAGTACGAGCAGTACTTC.

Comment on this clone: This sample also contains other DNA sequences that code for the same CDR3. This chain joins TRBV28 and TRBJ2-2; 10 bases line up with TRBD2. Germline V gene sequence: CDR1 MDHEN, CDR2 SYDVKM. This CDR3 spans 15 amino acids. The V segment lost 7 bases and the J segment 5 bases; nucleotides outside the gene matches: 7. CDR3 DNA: TGTGCCAGCAAGTCCAGCGGGAGGGAAACCGGGGAGCTGTTTTTT. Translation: CASKSSGRETGELFF.

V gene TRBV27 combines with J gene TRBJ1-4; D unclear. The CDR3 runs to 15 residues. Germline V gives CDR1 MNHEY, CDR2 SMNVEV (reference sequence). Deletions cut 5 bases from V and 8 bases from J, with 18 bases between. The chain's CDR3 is CASSPHVAGLEKLFF. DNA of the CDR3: TGTGCCAGCAGTCCACACGTCGCGGGCCTAGAAAAACTGTTTTTT.

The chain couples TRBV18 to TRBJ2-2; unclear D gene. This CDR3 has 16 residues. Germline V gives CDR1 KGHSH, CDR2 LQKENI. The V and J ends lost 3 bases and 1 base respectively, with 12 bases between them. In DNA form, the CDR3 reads TGTGCCAGCTCACCTAGGCAGACATTGAACACCGGGGAGCTGTTTTTT. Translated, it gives CASSPRQTLNTGELFF.

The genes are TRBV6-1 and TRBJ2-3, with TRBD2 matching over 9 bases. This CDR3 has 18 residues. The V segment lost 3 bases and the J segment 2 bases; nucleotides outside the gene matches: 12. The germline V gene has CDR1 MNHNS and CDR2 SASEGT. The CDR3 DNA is TGTGCCAGCAGTGATAAGGGAACGCTAGCGGGGTACACAGATACGCAGTATTTT. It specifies CASSDKGTLAGYTDTQYF.

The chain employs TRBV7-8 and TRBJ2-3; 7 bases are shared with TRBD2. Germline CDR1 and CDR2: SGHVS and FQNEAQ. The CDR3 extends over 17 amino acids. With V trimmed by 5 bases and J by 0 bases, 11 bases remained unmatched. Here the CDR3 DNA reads TGTGCCAGCAGCCCCACAACCGGGACTACTAGCACAGATACGCAGTATTTT. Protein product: CASSPTTGTTSTDTQYF.

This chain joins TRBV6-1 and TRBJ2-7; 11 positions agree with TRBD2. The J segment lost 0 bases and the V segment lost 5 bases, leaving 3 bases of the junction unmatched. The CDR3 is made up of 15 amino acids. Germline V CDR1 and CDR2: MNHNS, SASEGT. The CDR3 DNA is TGTGCCAGCAGTTTAGCGGGAGGGAGCTCCTACGAGCAGTACTTC. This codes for CASSLAGGSSYEQYF.

This chain's CDR3 is CASSKHTGEYNYGYTF. CDR3 sequence (DNA): TGTGCCAGCAGCAAGCACACAGGGGAGTATAACTATGGCTACACCTTC. V usage is TRBV11-1 and J usage is TRBJ1-2; 7 bases agree with TRBD1. J was trimmed by 1 base and V by 5 bases; bases with no gene match: 10. Germline V CDR1 and CDR2: SGHAT, FQDESV (reference sequence). The CDR3 contains 16 residues. Full variable domain (rest looked up from reference TRBV11-1 and TRBJ1-2): EAEVAQSPRYKITEKSQAVAFWCDPISGHATLYWYRQILGQGPELLVQFQDESVVDDSQLPKDRFSAERLKGVDSTLKIQPAELGDSAMYLCASSKHTGEYNYGYTFGSGTRLTVV.

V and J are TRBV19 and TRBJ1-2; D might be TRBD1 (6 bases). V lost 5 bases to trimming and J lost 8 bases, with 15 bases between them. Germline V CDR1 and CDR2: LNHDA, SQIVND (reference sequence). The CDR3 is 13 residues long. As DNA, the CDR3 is TGTGCCAGTAGTTCATCCGGGACACTAGGCTACACCTTC. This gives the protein CASSSSGTLGYTF.

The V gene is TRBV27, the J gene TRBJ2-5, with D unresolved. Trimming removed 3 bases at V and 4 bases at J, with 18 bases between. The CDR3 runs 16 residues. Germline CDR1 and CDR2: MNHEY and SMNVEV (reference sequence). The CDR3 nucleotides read TGTGCCAGCAGTTTGCTACCGGTAACCTCCCCAGAGACCCAGTACTTC. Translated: CASSLLPVTSPETQYF.

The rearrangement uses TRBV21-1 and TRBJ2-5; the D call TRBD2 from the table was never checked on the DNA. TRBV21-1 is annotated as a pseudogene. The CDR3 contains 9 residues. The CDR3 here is CASPETQYF. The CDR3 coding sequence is TGTGCCAGCCCTGAGACCCAGTACTTC.

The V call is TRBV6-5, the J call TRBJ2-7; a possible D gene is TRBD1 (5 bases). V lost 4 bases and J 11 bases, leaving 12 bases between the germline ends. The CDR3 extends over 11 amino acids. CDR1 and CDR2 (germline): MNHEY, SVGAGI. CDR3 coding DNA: TGTGCCAGCAGTTTCCAAGGGGCGAAGTACTTC. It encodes CASSFQGAKYF.

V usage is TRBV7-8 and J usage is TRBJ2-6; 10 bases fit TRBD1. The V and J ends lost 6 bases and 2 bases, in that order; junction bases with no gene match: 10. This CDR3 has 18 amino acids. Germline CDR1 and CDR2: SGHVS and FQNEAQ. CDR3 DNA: TGTGCCAGCAGGCCTCTTTCCGGGACAGGGGCTGGGGCCAACGTCCTGACTTTC. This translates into CASRPLSGTGAGANVLTF.

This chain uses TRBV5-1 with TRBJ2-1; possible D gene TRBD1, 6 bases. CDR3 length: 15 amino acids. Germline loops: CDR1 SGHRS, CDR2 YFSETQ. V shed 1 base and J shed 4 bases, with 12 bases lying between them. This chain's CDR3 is CASSLTGIRYNEQFF. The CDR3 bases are TGCGCCAGCAGCTTGACAGGGATTAGGTACAATGAGCAGTTCTTC.

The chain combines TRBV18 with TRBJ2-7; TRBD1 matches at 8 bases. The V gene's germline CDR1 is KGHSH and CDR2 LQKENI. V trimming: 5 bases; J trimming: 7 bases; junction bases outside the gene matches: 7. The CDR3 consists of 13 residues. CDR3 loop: CASSLRDRNEQYF. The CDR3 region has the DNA TGTGCCAGCTCATTACGGGACAGGAATGAGCAGTACTTC.

The CDR3 nucleotides read TGTGCCAGCAGTGAGACTACAGGGGTAGGATATGGCTACACCTTC. It yields the protein CASSETTGVGYGYTF. The V and J genes are TRBV2 and TRBJ1-2; TRBD1 matches 7 bases. The CDR3 covers 15 residues. Germline V gene sequence: CDR1 SNHLY, CDR2 FYNNEI. Trimming cost V 3 bases and J 5 bases; bases outside gene matches: 9.

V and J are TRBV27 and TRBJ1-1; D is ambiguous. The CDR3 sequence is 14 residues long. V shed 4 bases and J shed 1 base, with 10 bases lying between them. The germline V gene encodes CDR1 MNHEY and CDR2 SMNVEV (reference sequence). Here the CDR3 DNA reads TGTGCCAGCAGTTCGGGGTGGGAGAACACTGAAGCTTTCTTT. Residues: CASSSGWENTEAFF.

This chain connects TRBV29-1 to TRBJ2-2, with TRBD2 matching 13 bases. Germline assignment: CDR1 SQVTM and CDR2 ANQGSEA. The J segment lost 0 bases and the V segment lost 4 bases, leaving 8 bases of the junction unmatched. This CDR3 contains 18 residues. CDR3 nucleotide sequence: TGCAGCGTTGCCGGACTAGCGGGAGAGGGAGCGAACACCGGGGAGCTGTTTTTT. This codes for CSVAGLAGEGANTGELFF.

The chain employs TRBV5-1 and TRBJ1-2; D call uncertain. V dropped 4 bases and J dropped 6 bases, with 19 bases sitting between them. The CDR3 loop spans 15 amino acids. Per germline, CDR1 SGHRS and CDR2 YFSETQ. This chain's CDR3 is CASSPPTAGSDGYTF. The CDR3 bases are TGCGCCAGCAGCCCACCCACCGCAGGTAGCGATGGCTACACCTTC.